Below are 17 T cell receptor beta chains sequenced from a single sample in a study of vaccination effects on CD4 cells after COVID-19. Before sequencing, viral peptide pools were used by the ViraFEST assay to expand antigen-specific CD4+ T cells. CD4+ T cell isolation took place after approximately 11 days of culture. Assay: immunoSEQ multiplex PCR; the TCRdb copy retains only in-frame clones and omits some. Here the sample spans around 83,000 clones, around 74% being singletons. These receptors' antigens are unknown. This specimen consisted of CD4+ T cells from PBMCs cultured with HCoV-229E spike peptides, obtained before COVID-19 vaccination. These receptors were collected from a human donor who received a COVID-19 vaccine.

The V call is TRBV27, the J call TRBJ2-2; 9 bases align to TRBD1. The CDR3 runs to 17 residues. Trimming cost V 4 bases and J 5 bases; bases outside gene matches: 11. Germline assignment: CDR1 MNHEY and CDR2 SMNVEV (reference sequence). The CDR3 DNA follows: TGTGCCAGCAGTTCAAGGACAGGGGAACCGCGGACCGGGGAGCTGTTTTTT. Amino acid sequence: CASSSRTGEPRTGELFF.

This chain uses TRBV5-1 with TRBJ1-6, with 9 bases aligning to TRBD1. CDR1 and CDR2 from the germline V gene are SGHRS and YFSETQ. The trim removed 1 base at V and 7 bases at J, leaving 6 bases unmatched. This CDR3 is built from 16 residues. CDR3 residues: CASSLTLDRGNSPLHF. As DNA, the CDR3 is TGCGCCAGCAGCTTGACCCTGGACAGGGGAAATTCACCCCTCCACTTT. Variable domain in full (rest from reference TRBV5-1 and TRBJ1-6): KAGVTQTPRYLIKTRGQQVTLSCSPISGHRSVSWYQQTPGQGLQFLFEYFSETQRNKGNFPGRFSGRQFSNSRSEMNVSTLELGDSALYLCASSLTLDRGNSPLHFGNGTRLTVT.

The chain is built from TRBV19 and TRBJ2-2; TRBD1 aligns across 7 bases. The CDR3 totals 17 residues. Germline V gene sequence: CDR1 LNHDA, CDR2 SQIVND (reference sequence). V lost 5 bases, J lost 4 bases, and 13 bases stayed unmatched. DNA for the CDR3: TGTGCCAGTAGTCCTCGTGGTTATGACAGGGTCACCGGGGAGCTGTTTTTT. This codes for CASSPRGYDRVTGELFF.

This clone was detected only a few times. J is TRBJ1-1 and V is TRBV7-2; no firm D call. CDR1 is SGHTA, CDR2 FQGNSA, per germline. The CDR3 has 9 residues. V shed 11 bases and J shed 4 bases, with 5 bases lying between them. CDR3 sequence reads: CAVGTEAFF. In DNA form, the CDR3 reads TGTGCCGTCGGCACTGAAGCTTTCTTT.

Only a few counts were recorded for this clone. The chain combines TRBV27 with TRBJ2-2; possible D gene TRBD2, 6 bases. Germline CDR1 reads MNHEY; CDR2 reads SMNVEV (reference sequence). V dropped 10 bases and J dropped 4 bases, with 22 bases sitting between them. This CDR3 is 16 amino acids long. CDR3 nucleotides: TGTGCCACCAAGACTCGGGTCCGCGGGGCCACCGGGGAGCTGTTTTTT. Its translation is CATKTRVRGATGELFF.

The gene calls are TRBV18 and TRBJ1-5, with 7 bases that match TRBD1. With 2 bases clipped from V and 2 bases from J, the junction kept 12 bases outside the gene matches. The CDR3 runs 18 residues. CDR1 is KGHSH, CDR2 LQKENI, per germline. The CDR3 sequence: CASSPGRQGVSGNQPQHF. The CDR3, as DNA: TGTGCCAGCTCACCAGGTAGACAGGGTGTTAGCGGCAATCAGCCCCAGCATTTT.

V usage is TRBV3-1 (or the pseudogene TRBV3-2) and J usage is TRBJ1-6, with 7 positions matching TRBD1. V shed 5 bases, J shed 2 bases, and the junction held 6 bases outside the gene matches. The germline gives CDR1 LGHDT, CDR2 YNNKEL (reference sequence). The CDR3 is 16 residues long. The CDR3 DNA reads TGTGCCAGCAGCTCCGACAGGGTCACCTATAATTCACCCCTCCACTTT. It specifies CASSSDRVTYNSPLHF.

The chain has TRBV9 and TRBJ2-3, with 9 bases identical to TRBD2. Germline CDR1 reads SGDLS; CDR2 reads YYNGEE. The trim removed 2 bases at V and 7 bases at J, leaving 5 bases unmatched. This CDR3 spans 14 amino acids. The CDR3: CASSVGGGAYTQYF. CDR3 sequence (DNA): TGTGCCAGCAGCGTCGGCGGGGGGGCCTATACGCAGTATTTT.

Note on this clone: Other DNA sequences in the sample encode the same CDR3. V is TRBV29-1 and J is TRBJ1-1; D remains unclear. The CDR3 contains 12 residues. Germline CDR1 and CDR2: SQVTM and ANQGSEA. V lost 3 bases and J lost 2, with 7 bases in between. CDR3 nucleotide sequence: TGCAGCGTTGATCGGGGTAACACTGAAGCTTTCTTT. Its translation: CSVDRGNTEAFF.

The gene calls are TRBV30 and TRBJ2-7; D is uncertain. The CDR3 sequence is 14 residues long. V was cut by 0 bases and J by 5 bases, with 14 bases left in between. Germline CDR1 GTSNPN, CDR2 SVGIG (reference sequence). The CDR3 coding sequence is TGTGCCTGGAGTGTGTCGGGTCTGCGCGACGAGCAGTACGTC. This codes for CAWSVSGLRDEQYV.

Note on this clone: The sample holds other DNA sequences that translate to the same CDR3. This chain joins TRBV3-1 (or the pseudogene TRBV3-2) and TRBJ2-1; the D is unclear. The germline CDR1 and CDR2 sequences are LGHDT and YNNKEL (reference sequence). The CDR3 consists of 13 residues. Trimming pared 0 bases from V and 4 bases from J, leaving 4 bases between. CDR3: CASSQDGYNEQFF. The DNA of the CDR3 is TGTGCCAGCAGCCAAGACGGATACAATGAGCAGTTCTTC.

This clone was counted between two and nine times. V gene TRBV9 combines with J gene TRBJ2-2; 9 bases line up with TRBD1. The CDR3 loop spans 14 amino acids. Trimming at V came to 4 bases and at J to 6 bases, leaving 4 bases not matched to a gene. Germline lookup yields CDR1 SGDLS and CDR2 YYNGEE. CDR3: CASSRGQGSGELFF. The CDR3 DNA reads as TGTGCCAGCAGCAGGGGACAGGGATCCGGGGAGCTGTTTTTT.

This sequence joins TRBV5-1 and TRBJ2-3; 9 nucleotides match TRBD1. Germline V gene sequence: CDR1 SGHRS, CDR2 YFSETQ. The CDR3 extends over 17 amino acids. The junction had 11 bases not matched to a gene; V was cut back by 0 bases and J by 6 bases. The CDR3 DNA reads TGCGCCAGCAGCTTGGTCCGGGACAGGGAGTTCAGGGATACGCAGTATTTT. Translated: CASSLVRDREFRDTQYF.

The chain employs TRBV30 and TRBJ2-2, with D possibly matching TRBD1 (5 bases). This CDR3 spans 14 amino acids. From germline, CDR1 is GTSNPN and CDR2 SVGIG (reference sequence). V was trimmed by 3 bases and J by 7 bases, leaving 15 bases between them. CDR3 in amino acids: CAWRQTRAVGELFF. CDR3 sequence (DNA): TGTGCCTGGAGACAGACCAGGGCGGTCGGGGAGCTGTTTTTT.

The chain has TRBV6-2 or TRBV6-3 and TRBJ1-1, with no clear D. Per germline, CDR1 MNHEY and CDR2 SVGEGT. Trimming shortened V by 4 bases and J by 8 bases, and 11 bases separated the two germline ends. CDR3 length: 12 amino acids. This CDR3 is CASSSGRWEAFF. Written as DNA, the CDR3 is TGTGCCAGCAGTTCGGGCCGCTGGGAAGCTTTCTTT.

The genes are TRBV7-3 and TRBJ2-3; 9 bases agree with TRBD1. J was trimmed by 2 bases and V by 5 bases; bases with no gene match: 5. Germline CDR1 is SGHTA and CDR2 is FQGTGA. This CDR3 region has 15 residues. The CDR3 protein is CASSPGQGHTDTQYF. The CDR3 DNA reads as TGTGCCAGCAGCCCCGGACAGGGGCACACAGATACGCAGTATTTT.

V gene TRBV2 combines with J gene TRBJ2-4; 10 nucleotides line up with TRBD2. Germline V CDR1 and CDR2: SNHLY, FYNNEI. The CDR3 totals 15 residues. The V and J ends lost 4 bases and 5 bases, in that order; junction bases with no gene match: 5. CDR3 sequence: CASSAERGGQNIQYF. CDR3 nucleotides: TGTGCCAGCAGTGCAGAGCGGGGGGGCCAAAACATTCAGTACTTC.